The T cell receptor beta chain described here comes from a study of cytomegalovirus exposure and HLA in healthy donors. This CDR3 spans 15 amino acids. V lost 6 bases to trimming and J lost 1 base, with 12 bases between them. The V gene's germline CDR1 is SEHNR and CDR2 FQNEAQ (reference sequence). PCR employed 60 Vbeta and 13 Jbeta primers. Measured with immunoSEQ multiplex PCR; TCRdb has only the in-frame clones, and not every one. The table has 95,000 to 150,000 clones, around 63% seen once. The source of this sequence is a man in his forties or fifties in good health and CMV-seropositive. Material: PBMCs. The chain combines TRBV7-9 with TRBJ2-2; D is possibly TRBD2 (5 bases). This CDR3 is CASSRGSRNTGELFF. DNA of the CDR3: TGTGCCAGCAGTCGAGGGAGTCGGAACACCGGGGAGCTGTTTTTT.